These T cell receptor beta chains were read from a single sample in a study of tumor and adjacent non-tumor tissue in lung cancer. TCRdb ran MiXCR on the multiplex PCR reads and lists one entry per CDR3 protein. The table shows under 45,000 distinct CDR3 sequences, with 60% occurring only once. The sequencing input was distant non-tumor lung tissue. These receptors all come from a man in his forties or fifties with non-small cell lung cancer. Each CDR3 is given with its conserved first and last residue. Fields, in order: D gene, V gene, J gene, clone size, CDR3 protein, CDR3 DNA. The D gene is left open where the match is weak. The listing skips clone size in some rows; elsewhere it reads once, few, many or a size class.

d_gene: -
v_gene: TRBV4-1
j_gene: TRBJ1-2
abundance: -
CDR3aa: CASSHMTKVYGYTF
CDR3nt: TGTGCCAGCAGCCATATGACGAAGGTCTATGGCTACACCTTC

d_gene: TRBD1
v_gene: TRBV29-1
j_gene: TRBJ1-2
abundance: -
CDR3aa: CSHRGPDSYTF
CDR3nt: TGTAGTCACAGGGGGCCTGATAGCTACACCTTC

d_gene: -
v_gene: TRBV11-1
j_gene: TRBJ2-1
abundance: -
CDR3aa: CTSSLGVIVGEEQFF
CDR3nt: TGTACCAGCAGCTTAGGAGTGATTGTGGGAGAGGAGCAATTCTTC

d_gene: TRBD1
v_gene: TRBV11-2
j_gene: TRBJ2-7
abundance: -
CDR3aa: CGSSSRTGRTNEQYF
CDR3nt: TGTGGCAGCAGCTCACGGACAGGTAGAACCAACGAGCAGTACTTC

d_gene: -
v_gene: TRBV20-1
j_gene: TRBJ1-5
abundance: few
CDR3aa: CSASRDSNQPQHF
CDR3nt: TGCAGTGCTAGCCGGGACAGCAATCAGCCCCAGCATTTT

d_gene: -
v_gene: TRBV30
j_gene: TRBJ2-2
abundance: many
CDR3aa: CAWSGAGASNTGELFF
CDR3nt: TGTGCCTGGAGTGGGGCGGGGGCTTCTAACACCGGGGAGCTGTTTTTT

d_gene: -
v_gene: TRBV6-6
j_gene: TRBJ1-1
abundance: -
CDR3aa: CASSAVSNNEAFF
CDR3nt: TGTGCCAGCAGTGCAGTGTCGAACAATGAAGCTTTCTTT

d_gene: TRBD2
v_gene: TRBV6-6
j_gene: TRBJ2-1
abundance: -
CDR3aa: CASSTKLGGGNEQFF
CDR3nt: TGTGCCAGCAGCACGAAGCTCGGGGGGGGTAACGAGCAGTTCTTT

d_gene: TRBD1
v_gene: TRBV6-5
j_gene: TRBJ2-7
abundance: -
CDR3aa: CASSTGDREVEQYF
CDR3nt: TGTGCCAGCAGTACCGGGGACAGGGAGGTCGAGCAGTACTTC

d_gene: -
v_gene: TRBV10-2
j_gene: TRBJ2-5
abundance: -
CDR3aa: CGTGPSQETQYF
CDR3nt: TGCGGCACCGGTCCCAGCCAAGAGACCCAGTACTTC

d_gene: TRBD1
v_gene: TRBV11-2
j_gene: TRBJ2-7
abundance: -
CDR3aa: CASGLALPGQALMQYF
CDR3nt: TGTGCCAGCGGCTTAGCCCTTCCGGGACAGGCTTTAATGCAGTACTTC

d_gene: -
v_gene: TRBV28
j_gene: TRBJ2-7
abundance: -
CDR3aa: CVSSYLGGYEQYF
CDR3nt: TGTGTCAGCAGCTACCTTGGGGGTTACGAGCAGTACTTC

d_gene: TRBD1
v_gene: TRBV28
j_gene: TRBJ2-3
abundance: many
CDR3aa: CASSIRQGHTDTQYF
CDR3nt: TGTGCCAGCAGCATTAGACAGGGGCACACAGATACGCAGTATTTT

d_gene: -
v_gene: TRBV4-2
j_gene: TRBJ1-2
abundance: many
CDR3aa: CASSQVGARGYTF
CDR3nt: TGTGCCAGCAGCCAGGTAGGGGCTCGAGGCTACACCTTC

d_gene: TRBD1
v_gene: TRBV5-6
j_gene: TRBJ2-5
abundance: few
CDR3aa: CASSLSGQGKEETQHF
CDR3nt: TGTGCCAGCAGCTTATCAGGACAGGGAAAAGAGGAGACCCAGCACTTC

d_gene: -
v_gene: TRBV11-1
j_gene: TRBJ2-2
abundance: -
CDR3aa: CTSCFQGQPGEPFF
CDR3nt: TGTACCAGCTGTTTTCAGGGTCAGCCCGGGGAGCCGTTTTTT

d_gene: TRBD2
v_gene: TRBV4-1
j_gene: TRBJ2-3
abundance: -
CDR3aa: CTSSQLKGAGGPDTQYF
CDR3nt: TGTACCAGCAGCCAACTCAAGGGAGCGGGAGGCCCAGATACGCAGTATTTT

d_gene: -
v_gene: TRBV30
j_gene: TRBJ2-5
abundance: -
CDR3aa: CAWGSSYREIQYF
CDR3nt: TGTGCCTGGGGGTCTAGTTATAGAGAGATCCAGTACTTC

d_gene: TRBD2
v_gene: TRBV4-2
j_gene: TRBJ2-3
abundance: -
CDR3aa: CASSAEGPAGGRGKDTQYF
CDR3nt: TGTGCCAGCAGCGCGGAGGGACCAGCGGGGGGCCGAGGGAAAGATACGCAGTATTTT

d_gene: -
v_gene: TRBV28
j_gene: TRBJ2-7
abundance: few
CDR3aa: CASSFSPPPYEQYF
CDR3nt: TGTGCCAGCAGTTTTTCTCCCCCCCCCTACGAGCAGTACTTC

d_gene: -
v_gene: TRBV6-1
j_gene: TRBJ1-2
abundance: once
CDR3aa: CASIERGVLRYGYTF
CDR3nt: TGTGCCAGCATCGAGCGGGGGGTGCTCCGCTATGGCTACACCTTC

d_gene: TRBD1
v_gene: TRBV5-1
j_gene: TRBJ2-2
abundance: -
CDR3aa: CASSSQGKVAGELFF
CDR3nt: TGCGCCAGCAGCTCACAGGGGAAAGTGGCCGGGGAGCTGTTTTTT

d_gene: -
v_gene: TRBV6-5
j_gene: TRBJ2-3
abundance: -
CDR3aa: CARSYSFMNTDTQYF
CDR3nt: TGTGCCAGGAGTTACTCGTTTATGAACACAGATACGCAGTATTTT